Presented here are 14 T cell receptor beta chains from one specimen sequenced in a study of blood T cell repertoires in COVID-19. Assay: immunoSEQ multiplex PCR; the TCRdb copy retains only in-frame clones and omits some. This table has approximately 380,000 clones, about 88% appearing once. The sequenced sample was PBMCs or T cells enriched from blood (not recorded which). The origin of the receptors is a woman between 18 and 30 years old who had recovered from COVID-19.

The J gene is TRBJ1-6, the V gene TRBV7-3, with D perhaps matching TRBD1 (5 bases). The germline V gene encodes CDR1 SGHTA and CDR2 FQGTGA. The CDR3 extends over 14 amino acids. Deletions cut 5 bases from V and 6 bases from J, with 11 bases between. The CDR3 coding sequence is TGTGCCAGCAGCATGGAGGGGCCTAATTCACCCCTCCACTTT. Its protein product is CASSMEGPNSPLHF. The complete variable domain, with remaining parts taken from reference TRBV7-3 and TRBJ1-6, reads GAGVSQTPSNKVTEKGKYVELRCDPISGHTALYWYRQSLGQGPEFLIYFQGTGAADDSGLPNDRFFAVRPEGSVSTLKIQRTERGDSAVYLCASSMEGPNSPLHFGNGTRLTVT.

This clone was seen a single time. CDR3 DNA sequence: TGTGCCAGCAGTTATACAGGAGATCAGCCCCAGCATTTT. Its translation is CASSYTGDQPQHF. The V and J genes are TRBV27 and TRBJ1-5; tentative D call: TRBD1 (5 bases). This CDR3 has 13 residues. Germline loops: CDR1 MNHEY, CDR2 SMNVEV (reference sequence). V shed 4 bases and J shed 5 bases, with 9 bases lying between them.

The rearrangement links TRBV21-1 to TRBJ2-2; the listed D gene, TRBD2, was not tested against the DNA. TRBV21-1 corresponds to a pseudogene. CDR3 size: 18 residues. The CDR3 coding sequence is TGTGCCAGCAGCGGGGGACTAGCGGGGGGACAGAACACCGGGGAGCTGTTTTTT. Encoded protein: CASSGGLAGGQNTGELFF.

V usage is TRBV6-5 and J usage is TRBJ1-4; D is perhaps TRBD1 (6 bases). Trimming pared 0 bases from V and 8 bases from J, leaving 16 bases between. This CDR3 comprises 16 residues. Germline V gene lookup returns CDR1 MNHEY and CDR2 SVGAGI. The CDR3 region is CASSYSFAGVYEKLFF. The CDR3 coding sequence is TGTGCCAGCAGTTACTCTTTCGCAGGGGTATACGAAAAACTGTTTTTT.

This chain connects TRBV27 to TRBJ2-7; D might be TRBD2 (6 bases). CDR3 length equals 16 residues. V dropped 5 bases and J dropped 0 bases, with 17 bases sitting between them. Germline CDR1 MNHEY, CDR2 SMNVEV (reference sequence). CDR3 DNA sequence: TGTGCCAGCAGTCCCCGATCGGGACTGAGCTCCTACGAGCAGTACTTC. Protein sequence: CASSPRSGLSSYEQYF.

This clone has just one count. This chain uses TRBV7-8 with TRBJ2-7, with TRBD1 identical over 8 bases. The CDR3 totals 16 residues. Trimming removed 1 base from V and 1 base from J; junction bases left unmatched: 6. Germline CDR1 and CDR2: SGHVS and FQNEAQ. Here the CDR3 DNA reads TGTGCCAGCAGCTTAGTAGCTGGGACAGGATCCTACGAGCAGTACTTC. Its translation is CASSLVAGTGSYEQYF.

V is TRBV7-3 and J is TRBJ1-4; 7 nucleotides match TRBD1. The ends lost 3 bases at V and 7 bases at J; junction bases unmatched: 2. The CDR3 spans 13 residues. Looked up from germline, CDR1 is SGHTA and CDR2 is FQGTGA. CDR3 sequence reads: CASSLGTVEKLFF. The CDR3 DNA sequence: TGTGCCAGCAGCTTGGGGACAGTTGAAAAACTGTTTTTT.

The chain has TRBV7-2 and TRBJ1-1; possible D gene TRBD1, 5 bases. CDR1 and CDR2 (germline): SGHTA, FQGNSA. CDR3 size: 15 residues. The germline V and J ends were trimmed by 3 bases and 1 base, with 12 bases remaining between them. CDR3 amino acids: CASSFSGRANTEAFF. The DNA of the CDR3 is TGTGCCAGCAGCTTCTCCGGCAGGGCGAACACTGAAGCTTTCTTT.

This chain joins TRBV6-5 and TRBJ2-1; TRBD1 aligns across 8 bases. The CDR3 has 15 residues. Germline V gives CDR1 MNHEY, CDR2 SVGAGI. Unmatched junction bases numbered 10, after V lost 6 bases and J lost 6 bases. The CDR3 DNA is TGTGCCAGCAGCCAGACCGGGACAGGAGGCAATGAGCAGTTCTTC. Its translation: CASSQTGTGGNEQFF.

The CDR3 here is CASFRGQGAADTQYF. CDR3 DNA: TGTGCCAGCTTTCGGGGACAGGGAGCCGCAGATACGCAGTATTTT. This chain links TRBV6-5 with TRBJ2-3; 9 positions agree with TRBD1. After removal of 8 bases from V and 4 bases from J, the junction contained 10 bases not matched to a gene. Germline V lookup: CDR1 MNHEY, CDR2 SVGAGI. The CDR3 extends over 15 amino acids.

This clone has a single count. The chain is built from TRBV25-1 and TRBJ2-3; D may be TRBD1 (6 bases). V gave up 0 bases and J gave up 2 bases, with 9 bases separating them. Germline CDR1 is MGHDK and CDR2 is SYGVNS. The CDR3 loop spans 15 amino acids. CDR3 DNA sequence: TGTGCCAGCAGTGAATATGGGGGCATCACAGATACGCAGTATTTT. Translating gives CASSEYGGITDTQYF.

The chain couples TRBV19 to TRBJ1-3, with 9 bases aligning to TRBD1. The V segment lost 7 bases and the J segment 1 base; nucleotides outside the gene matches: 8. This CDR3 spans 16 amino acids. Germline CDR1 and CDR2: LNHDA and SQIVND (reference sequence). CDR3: CASIEQGAVSGNTIYF. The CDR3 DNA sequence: TGTGCCAGTATCGAACAGGGGGCAGTATCTGGAAACACCATATATTTT.

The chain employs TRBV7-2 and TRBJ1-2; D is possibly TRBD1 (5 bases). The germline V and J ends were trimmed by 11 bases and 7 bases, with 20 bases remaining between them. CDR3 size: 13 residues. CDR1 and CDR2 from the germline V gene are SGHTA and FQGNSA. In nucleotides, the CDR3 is TGTGCCGGAGACGGCGGGACTCTTACTGGCTACACCTTC. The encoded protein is CAGDGGTLTGYTF.

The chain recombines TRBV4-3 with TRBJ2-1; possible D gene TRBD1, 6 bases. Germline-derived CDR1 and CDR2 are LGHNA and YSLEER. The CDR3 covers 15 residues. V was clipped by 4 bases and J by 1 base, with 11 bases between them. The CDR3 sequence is CASSLLQGSYNEQFF. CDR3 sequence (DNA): TGCGCCAGCAGCCTGCTACAGGGTTCCTACAATGAGCAGTTCTTC.